Below, 21 T cell receptor beta chains from the same sample are listed, as sequenced in a study of T cell changes during pregnancy in multiple sclerosis. The data were produced by immunoSEQ multiplex PCR, yet TCRdb's version contains in-frame clones alone and is incomplete. Here the sample spans about 28,000 clones, roughly 91% being singletons. The sample consisted of CD4+ T cells from peripheral blood mononuclear cells, taken after pregnancy. The receptor source for this set is a female donor with multiple sclerosis, enrolled in a pregnancy study.

The chain links TRBV5-1 to TRBJ2-5; 8 bases align to TRBD2. The CDR3 has 14 amino acids. CDR1 SGHRS and CDR2 YFSETQ come from the germline V gene. After removal of 0 bases from V and 5 bases from J, the junction contained 3 bases not matched to a gene. CDR3: CASSLGLAQETQYF. CDR3 bases: TGCGCCAGCAGCTTGGGACTAGCGCAGGAGACCCAGTACTTC.

The gene calls are TRBV7-9 and TRBJ2-5; 9 nucleotides align to TRBD2. The germline V gene encodes CDR1 SEHNR and CDR2 FQNEAQ (reference sequence). The CDR3 loop spans 14 amino acids. The V gene end was trimmed by 1 base and the J gene end by 3 bases; junction bases not matched to a gene: 0. CDR3 sequence: CASSLGGREETQYF. The CDR3 DNA reads as TGTGCCAGCAGCTTAGGCGGGAGGGAAGAGACCCAGTACTTC.

This chain joins TRBV30 and TRBJ1-2; possible D gene TRBD1, 6 bases. Between the trimmed V and J ends, which lost 0 bases and 3 bases, there was a span of 11 bases. CDR1 GTSNPN and CDR2 SVGIG come from the germline V gene (reference sequence). The CDR3 consists of 14 residues. CDR3 protein: CAWSVWEGDYGYTF. The CDR3 nucleotides are TGTGCCTGGAGTGTATGGGAGGGGGACTATGGCTACACCTTC.

The chain combines TRBV30 with TRBJ1-2; the D is unclear. Germline V gives CDR1 GTSNPN, CDR2 SVGIG (reference sequence). V was trimmed by 1 base and J by 2 bases, leaving 5 bases between them. This CDR3 comprises 12 residues. DNA for the CDR3: TGTGCCTGGAGTGGCGGGAACTATGGCTACACCTTC. It is translated as CAWSGGNYGYTF.

The chain joins TRBV2 to TRBJ2-5; TRBD2 matches at 11 bases. V gave up 1 base and J gave up 2 bases; unmatched junction bases: 6. Looked up from germline, CDR1 is SNHLY and CDR2 is FYNNEI. The CDR3 length is 17 residues. Written as DNA, the CDR3 is TGTGCCAGCAGTGAAGGCATAGCGGGAGGGAAACAAGAGACCCAGTACTTC. It translates to CASSEGIAGGKQETQYF.

The CDR3 spells CASRGLAGGGELFF. CDR3 coding DNA: TGTGCCAGCAGGGGACTAGCGGGGGGCGGGGAGCTGTTTTTT. The chain uses TRBV2 and TRBJ2-2; 15 bases are shared with TRBD2. J gave up 7 bases and V 6 bases, and 0 bases lay outside the gene matches. The length of the CDR3 is 14 residues. Germline CDR1 is SNHLY and CDR2 is FYNNEI.

The chain couples TRBV6-1 to TRBJ1-2, with TRBD1 identical over 9 bases. J was trimmed by 7 bases and V by 4 bases; bases with no gene match: 10. In germline, CDR1 is MNHNS, CDR2 SASEGT. The CDR3 has 15 amino acids. CDR3 in amino acids: CASSVRIQGAAGYTF. Here the CDR3 DNA reads TGTGCCAGCAGTGTACGGATACAGGGGGCGGCTGGCTACACCTTC.

This clone was detected only once. The chain is built from TRBV11-3 and TRBJ1-1, with 9 nucleotides matching TRBD1. The CDR3 spans 15 residues. The V gene end was trimmed by 4 bases and the J gene end by 4 bases; junction bases not matched to a gene: 7. Germline V gives CDR1 SGHNT, CDR2 YENEEA. CDR3 bases: TGTGCCAGCAGCTCGCACAGGGGGCAGGGCACTGAAGCTTTCTTT. Translating gives CASSSHRGQGTEAFF.

The chain couples TRBV7-9 to TRBJ2-7; D might be TRBD1 (6 bases). Germline assignment: CDR1 SEHNR and CDR2 FQNEAQ (reference sequence). The CDR3 length is 17 residues. Trimming stripped 0 bases from V and 4 bases from J, with 19 bases between. CDR3 sequence reads: CASSLALVQGKGYEQYF. For the CDR3, the DNA is TGTGCCAGCAGCTTAGCCTTAGTCCAGGGGAAGGGGTACGAGCAGTACTTC.

V and J are TRBV28 and TRBJ1-2; 10 bases map to TRBD1. The CDR3 runs to 14 residues. CDR1 MDHEN and CDR2 SYDVKM come from the germline V gene. The V and J ends lost 5 bases and 6 bases, in that order; junction bases with no gene match: 6. Here the CDR3 DNA reads TGTGCCAGCAGTGTGACAGGGGGCTTTGATGGCTACACCTTC. This translates into CASSVTGGFDGYTF.

The V and J genes are TRBV19 and TRBJ2-5; tentatively, D is TRBD1 (6 bases). Trimming pared 6 bases from V and 5 bases from J, leaving 10 bases between. This CDR3 region has 12 residues. Germline CDR1 reads LNHDA; CDR2 reads SQIVND (reference sequence). CDR3 in DNA: TGTGCCAGTAGCCGGGACACCGAGACCCAGTACTTC. Its protein product is CASSRDTETQYF.

The chain recombines TRBV10-1 with TRBJ1-4, with D uncertain. The CDR3 is made up of 16 amino acids. Germline V lookup: CDR1 WNHNN, CDR2 SYGVQD (reference sequence). Trimming cost V 0 bases and J 4 bases, with 12 bases left between them. This chain's CDR3 is CASSESKEAVNEKLFF. The DNA of the CDR3 is TGCGCCAGCAGTGAGTCTAAGGAGGCGGTTAATGAAAAACTGTTTTTT.

The rearrangement links TRBV18 to TRBJ1-4; TRBD1 aligns across 8 bases. Germline values: CDR1 KGHSH, CDR2 LQKENI. V lost 3 bases and J lost 6; bases outside the gene matches: 9. This CDR3 region has 16 residues. The CDR3 bases are TGTGCCAGCTCACCTAAAATCGGACAGGGACATGAAAAACTGTTTTTT. It specifies CASSPKIGQGHEKLFF.

The rearrangement uses TRBV6-1 and TRBJ1-2; maybe TRBD1 (6 bases). Germline CDR1 and CDR2: MNHNS and SASEGT. Trimming left V 2 bases short and J 4 bases short, with 14 bases between. The CDR3 has 15 amino acids. The CDR3 here is CASSESTQGRYGYTF. The DNA of the CDR3 is TGTGCCAGCAGTGAAAGTACACAGGGACGCTATGGCTACACCTTC.

The CDR3 nucleotides read TGTGCCAGCAGCTTCCCGCGGGCCGGGGAAAAACTGTTTTTT. As protein: CASSFPRAGEKLFF. The rearrangement links TRBV7-9 to TRBJ1-4; D remains unclear. Trimming removed 3 bases at V and 8 bases at J, with 13 bases between. The CDR3 is made up of 14 amino acids. The germline V gene has CDR1 SEHNR and CDR2 FQNEAQ (reference sequence).

This clone occurred once. The chain recombines TRBV6-1 with TRBJ1-2; D is undetermined. Germline V gene data show CDR1 as MNHNS and CDR2 as SASEGT. V was clipped by 3 bases and J by 3 bases, with 5 bases between them. This CDR3 comprises 12 residues. In DNA, the CDR3 is TGTGCCAGCAGTGATCGGGACTATGGCTACACCTTC. Translation gives CASSDRDYGYTF.

The chain couples TRBV7-3 to TRBJ2-1; TRBD2 aligns across 9 bases. The germline V gene has CDR1 SGHTA and CDR2 FQGTGA. The CDR3 extends over 15 amino acids. Trimming cost V 5 bases and J 9 bases; bases outside gene matches: 11. CDR3 sequence (DNA): TGTGCCAGCAGCCTCATGGGCGGGGGGGCGGTTGAGCAGTTCTTC. Translated: CASSLMGGGAVEQFF.

This clone was observed once. V usage is TRBV19 and J usage is TRBJ2-7; 12 positions match TRBD1. The CDR3 contains 16 residues. Germline CDR1 LNHDA, CDR2 SQIVND (reference sequence). V gave up 4 bases and J gave up 6 bases; unmatched junction bases: 10. The CDR3 DNA follows: TGTGCCAGTAGTAAAATTACCGGGACAGGGGGCGGCGAGCAGTACTTC. The encoded protein is CASSKITGTGGGEQYF.

CDR3: CASSSKGALTEAFF. The CDR3 region has the DNA TGTGCCAGCAGTTCCAAGGGGGCCCTCACTGAAGCTTTCTTT. V gene TRBV2 combines with J gene TRBJ1-1; TRBD1 matches 7 bases. After removal of 5 bases from V and 4 bases from J, the junction contained 7 bases not matched to a gene. Germline V gene sequence: CDR1 SNHLY, CDR2 FYNNEI. There are 14 residues in the CDR3. Complete variable domain (other parts from reference TRBV2 and TRBJ1-1): EPEVTQTPSHQVTQMGQEVILRCVPISNHLYFYWYRQILGQKVEFLVSFYNNEISEKSEIFDDQFSVERPDGSNFTLKIRSTKLEDSAMYFCASSSKGALTEAFFGQGTRLTVV.

This chain connects TRBV29-1 to TRBJ1-4, with D possibly matching TRBD1 (5 bases). The germline gives CDR1 SQVTM, CDR2 ANQGSEA. Deletions cut 6 bases from V and 8 bases from J, with 16 bases between. The CDR3 consists of 13 residues. CDR3 loop: CSVVPDINEKLFF. The CDR3 DNA reads as TGCAGCGTCGTACCGGACATAAACGAAAAACTGTTTTTT.

Only one count was recorded for this clone. The gene calls are TRBV18 and TRBJ1-1, with D maybe TRBD1 (5 bases). Looked up from germline, CDR1 is KGHSH and CDR2 is LQKENI. Trimming cost V 3 bases and J 2 bases, with 10 bases left between them. The CDR3 totals 14 residues. The chain's CDR3 is CASSPTTGNTEAFF. Written as DNA, the CDR3 is TGTGCCAGCTCACCTACTACAGGAAACACTGAAGCTTTCTTT.